These 28 T cell receptor beta chains share one sample of origin, sequenced in a study of early T cells in non-severe SARS-CoV-2 infection (dated by TCRdb to the early 2020s). Library preparation employed 5' RACE. Sequencing used a NextSeq 500. The public reads were reanalyzed by TCRdb: fastp trimming at Q25, MiXCR alignment, in-frame beta chains only. A single entry per CDR3 protein holds the most common genes and DNA from its merged rows. For this sample the table gives tens of thousands of distinct CDR3 sequences, of which roughly a tenth were detected only once. The top ten clonotypes cover less than 6.5% of the sample. The sample was whole blood. The receptor set was obtained from an adult who was a healthcare worker with PCR-confirmed SARS-CoV-2 infection or an uninfected control (not recorded which).

This clonotype was counted ten times or more. The V call is TRBV7-8, the J call TRBJ2-2; 7 positions match TRBD1. The J segment lost 2 bases and the V segment lost 5 bases, leaving 11 bases of the junction unmatched. The CDR3 is 17 amino acids. Germline V gives CDR1 SGHVS, CDR2 FQNEAQ. This CDR3 is CASSTEVDRPNTGELFF. CDR3 nucleotide sequence: TGTGCCAGCAGCACCGAGGTGGACAGGCCCAACACCGGGGAGCTGTTTTTT.

The chain joins TRBV6-1 to TRBJ2-1; tentatively, D is TRBD1 (8 bases). With 1 base removed from V and 2 bases from J, the gap between germline ends came to 18 bases. Germline CDR1 is MNHNS and CDR2 is SASEGT. The CDR3 consists of 18 residues. CDR3 DNA sequence: TGTGCCAGCAGTGAAGGCGCGGGGGACAGGATTACCTACAATGAGCAGTTCTTC. Protein sequence: CASSEGAGDRITYNEQFF.

This clonotype was observed many times. The chain has TRBV11-2 and TRBJ2-7; D is possibly TRBD1 (6 bases). Between the trimmed V and J ends, which lost 1 base and 12 bases, there was a span of 13 bases. This CDR3 is built from 12 residues. Germline V gene lookup returns CDR1 SGHAT and CDR2 FQNNGV. CDR3 nucleotide sequence: TGTGCCAGCAGCTTAGTCCAGGGGCAGCCGTACTTC. Amino acids: CASSLVQGQPYF.

This clonotype has a count of ten or more. J is TRBJ1-4 and V is TRBV27; possible D gene TRBD1, 5 bases. CDR3 length equals 12 residues. The germline V and J ends were trimmed by 6 bases and 4 bases, with 6 bases remaining between them. The germline CDR1 and CDR2 sequences are MNHEY and SMNVEV (reference sequence). CDR3 DNA sequence: TGTGCCAGCAGCCAGGGTAATGAAAAACTGTTTTTT. It specifies CASSQGNEKLFF. The full variable domain, in which reference TRBV27 and TRBJ1-4 provide the parts outside the CDR3, is EAQVTQNPRYLITVTGKKLTVTCSQNMNHEYMSWYRQDPGLGLRQIYYSMNVEVTDKGDVPEGYKVSRKEKRNFPLILESPSPNQTSLYFCASSQGNEKLFFGSGTQLSVL.

This clonotype has ten or more counts. The chain employs TRBV2 and TRBJ1-2; D is perhaps TRBD1 (5 bases). Germline assignment: CDR1 SNHLY and CDR2 FYNNEI. The V gene lost 7 bases and the J gene lost 9 bases, with 21 bases spanning the gap. The CDR3 spans 14 residues. CDR3 sequence reads: CASIPDIRSISYTF. DNA of the CDR3: TGTGCCAGCATCCCGGACATCAGGAGCATAAGCTACACCTTC.

The chain has TRBV30 and TRBJ1-6, with D possibly being TRBD1 (6 bases). Germline loops: CDR1 GTSNPN, CDR2 SVGIG (reference sequence). CDR3 size: 16 residues. With 0 bases removed from V and 2 bases from J, the gap between germline ends came to 11 bases. DNA of the CDR3: TGTGCCTGGAGTGTACAGGGAAACACCTATAATTCACCCCTCCACTTT. This translates into CAWSVQGNTYNSPLHF.

This clonotype was counted many times. Written as DNA, the CDR3 is TGTGCCAGCAGCTTATCGACTGGGAATCAGCCCCAGCATTTT. This encodes CASSLSTGNQPQHF. V gene TRBV7-2 combines with J gene TRBJ1-5; D is undetermined. This CDR3 is built from 14 residues. In germline, CDR1 is SGHTA, CDR2 FQGNSA. Trimming stripped 2 bases from V and 4 bases from J, with 9 bases between.

This clonotype came up a few times. The gene calls are TRBV7-8 and TRBJ2-2; no definite D call. With 5 bases removed from V and 5 bases from J, the gap between germline ends came to 12 bases. CDR3 size: 14 residues. CDR1 is SGHVS, CDR2 FQNEAQ, per germline. As DNA, the CDR3 is TGTGCCAGCAGCCTCACGGTGGCAACCGGGGAGCTGTTTTTT. Its translation: CASSLTVATGELFF.

This clonotype came up many times. The chain has TRBV20-1 and TRBJ2-7, with 9 bases aligning to TRBD2. V was pared by 5 bases and J by 2 bases, with 7 bases of the junction left unmatched. The germline V gene has CDR1 DFQATT and CDR2 SNEGSKA (reference sequence). The CDR3 runs 14 residues. This chain's CDR3 is CSALTAGGPYEQYF. Written as DNA, the CDR3 is TGCAGTGCTCTGACAGCGGGAGGACCCTACGAGCAGTACTTC.

This clonotype was counted many times. V usage is TRBV29-1 and J usage is TRBJ2-2, with 8 nucleotides matching TRBD2. The germline gives CDR1 SQVTM, CDR2 ANQGSEA. Losses at the gene ends were 7 bases for V and 4 bases for J; bases not matched to a gene: 5. The CDR3 runs 13 residues. The CDR3: CSAGTRSTGELFF. As DNA, the CDR3 is TGCAGCGCCGGGACTAGATCCACCGGGGAGCTGTTTTTT.

The chain is built from TRBV20-1 and TRBJ2-1; 8 bases fit TRBD2. The CDR3 totals 13 residues. Germline values: CDR1 DFQATT, CDR2 SNEGSKA (reference sequence). J gave up 3 bases and V 6 bases, and 4 bases lay outside the gene matches. The CDR3 bases are TGCAGTGCACCGGGACTAGGCTACAATGAGCAGTTCTTC. Its protein product is CSAPGLGYNEQFF.

Only a few counts were recorded for this clonotype. V is TRBV29-1 and J is TRBJ1-2, with TRBD1 as a possible D gene (5 bases). CDR1 and CDR2 (germline): SQVTM, ANQGSEA. V was clipped by 2 bases and J by 4 bases, with 14 bases between them. This CDR3 has 14 residues. The CDR3 DNA reads as TGCAGCGTTGAACCCTTGGGGGGTGGCTATGGCTACACCTTC. Translating gives CSVEPLGGGYGYTF.

There are many counts of this clonotype. This rearrangement joins TRBV20-1 to TRBJ2-5; the match to TRBD2 covers 7 bases. Germline CDR1 is DFQATT and CDR2 is SNEGSKA (reference sequence). Trimming removed 5 bases from V and 2 bases from J; junction bases left unmatched: 8. The CDR3 loop spans 14 amino acids. This CDR3 is CSAPRGLDQETQYF. CDR3 nucleotide sequence: TGCAGTGCTCCCCGCGGACTAGATCAAGAGACCCAGTACTTC.

This clonotype turned up a few times. This chain uses TRBV27 with TRBJ2-5; 7 positions agree with TRBD1. The CDR3 loop spans 14 amino acids. J was trimmed by 5 bases and V by 2 bases; bases with no gene match: 5. Germline CDR1 and CDR2: MNHEY and SMNVEV (reference sequence). This CDR3 reads CASSLGRGLETQYF. Here the CDR3 DNA reads TGTGCCAGCAGTTTAGGAAGGGGGCTGGAGACCCAGTACTTC.

This clonotype was detected a few times. V and J are TRBV29-1 and TRBJ2-7; D is unresolved. The germline V gene encodes CDR1 SQVTM and CDR2 ANQGSEA. V shed 4 bases and J shed 0 bases, with 10 bases lying between them. This CDR3 region has 13 residues. Written as DNA, the CDR3 is TGCAGCGTTGTGCCTCGAAGCTCCTACGAGCAGTACTTC. Its protein product is CSVVPRSSYEQYF.

This clonotype was seen ten or more times. V usage is TRBV14 and J usage is TRBJ2-1, with TRBD2 identical over 7 bases. CDR3 length equals 14 residues. Germline V gene sequence: CDR1 SGHDN, CDR2 FVKESK. V lost 5 bases and J lost 2; bases outside the gene matches: 3. CDR3 amino acids: CASSWEGPYNEQFF. CDR3 bases: TGTGCCAGCAGCTGGGAGGGACCCTACAATGAGCAGTTCTTC.

Concerning this clonotype itself: It may be a read error: a sequence one base away is much more abundant. The chain recombines TRBV7-3 with TRBJ2-3; 12 bases match TRBD2. There are 15 residues in the CDR3. Germline CDR1 is SGHTA and CDR2 is FQGTGA. DNA of the CDR3: TGTGTCAGCAGCCCTACGGGACTAGCGGGAGATACGCAGTATTTT. It encodes CVSSPTGLAGDTQYF. Combining the CDR3 with reference TRBV7-3 and TRBJ2-3 gives the whole variable domain GAGVSQTPSNKVTEKGKYVELRCDPISGHTALYWYRQSLGQGPEFLIYFQGTGAADDSGLPNDRFFAVRPEGSVSTLKIQRTERGDSAVYLCVSSPTGLAGDTQYFGPGTRLTVL.

At least ten counts were recorded for this clonotype. The chain carries TRBV4-3 and TRBJ2-3; D tentatively reads TRBD1 or TRBD2 (6 bases each). Trimming took 0 bases from V and 3 from J, leaving 31 bases between them. The CDR3 is made up of 22 amino acids. Germline V gives CDR1 LGHNA, CDR2 YSLEER. CDR3 protein: CASSQDAPGGGKLAQATDTQYF. The DNA of the CDR3 is TGCGCCAGCAGCCAAGATGCACCGGGTGGGGGCAAACTAGCTCAAGCGACAGATACGCAGTATTTT.

In this sample, this clonotype turned up a few times. This chain's CDR3 is CASSSRDRGTTGELFF. CDR3 DNA sequence: TGTGCCAGCAGTAGCCGGGACAGGGGAACCACCGGGGAGCTGTTTTTT. The gene calls are TRBV6-6 and TRBJ2-2, with 10 bases aligning to TRBD1. V shed 5 bases and J 4 bases; nucleotides not matched to a gene: 7. The germline gives CDR1 MNHNY, CDR2 SVGAGI (reference sequence). The CDR3 is 16 residues long.

About this clonotype itself: A much larger clone sits a single nucleotide away, making a read error possible. The chain joins TRBV10-3 to TRBJ1-3, with D maybe TRBD1 (6 bases). This CDR3 has 16 amino acids. The V end lost 3 bases, the J end lost 3 bases, and 15 bases lay between the germline ends. CDR1 is ENHRY and CDR2 is SYGVKD in the germline V gene. CDR3 sequence (DNA): TGTGCCATCAGTGACCCGAACACAGGGTTTGGAAACACCATATATTTT. Its protein product is CAISDPNTGFGNTIYF.

The CDR3: CASSVAVGGETQYF. The CDR3 DNA follows: TGTGCCAGCAGCGTAGCCGTGGGAGGGGAGACCCAGTACTTC. The chain carries TRBV9 and TRBJ2-5; 7 bases align to TRBD2. V was pared by 0 bases and J by 5 bases, with 4 bases of the junction left unmatched. CDR3 length: 14 amino acids. In germline, CDR1 is SGDLS, CDR2 YYNGEE.

This clonotype has more than one count but fewer than ten. The chain has TRBV5-6 and TRBJ2-3, with D maybe TRBD2 (6 bases). Germline V CDR1 and CDR2: SGHDT, YYEEEE. V gave up 0 bases and J gave up 2 bases, with 13 bases separating them. The CDR3 loop spans 16 amino acids. DNA for the CDR3: TGTGCCAGCAGCTTGGCCGGTAGCGGTCCCACAGATACGCAGTATTTT. It specifies CASSLAGSGPTDTQYF.

This clonotype was seen only a few times. This chain links TRBV2 with TRBJ2-1; 10 bases agree with TRBD2. J was trimmed by 9 bases and V by 5 bases; bases with no gene match: 13. The germline CDR1 and CDR2 sequences are SNHLY and FYNNEI. The CDR3 sequence is 16 residues long. DNA of the CDR3: TGTGCCAGCAGTTGGAGCGGGAGGGCCCTTGGCACTGAGCAGTTCTTC. This gives the protein CASSWSGRALGTEQFF.

This clonotype was recorded at least ten times. The chain links TRBV11-1 to TRBJ2-1, with 15 bases that match TRBD2. Looked up from germline, CDR1 is SGHAT and CDR2 is FQDESV (reference sequence). This CDR3 region has 20 residues. V was clipped by 5 bases and J by 0 bases; unmatched bases: 11. The CDR3, as DNA: TGTGCCAGCAGCAGCGGGACTAGCGGGGGGCGTACTGGCTCCTACAATGAGCAGTTCTTC. Translating gives CASSSGTSGGRTGSYNEQFF.

V usage is TRBV6-2 or TRBV6-3 and J usage is TRBJ2-1; D might be TRBD2 (5 bases). This CDR3 is built from 16 residues. The V and J ends lost 4 bases and 0 bases respectively, with 13 bases between them. CDR1 MNHEY and CDR2 SVGEGT come from the germline V gene. The CDR3 region has the DNA TGTGCCAGCAGTTCAGCGGACGATTACTCCTACAATGAGCAGTTCTTC. Amino acids: CASSSADDYSYNEQFF.

The V gene is TRBV28, the J gene TRBJ1-5; tentative D call: TRBD1 (5 bases). The V gene's germline CDR1 is MDHEN and CDR2 SYDVKM. V lost 7 bases and J lost 4, with 14 bases in between. The CDR3 consists of 14 residues. For the CDR3, the DNA is TGTGCCAGCATCGAAAAGGGGCTGAATCAGCCCCAGCATTTT. Protein product: CASIEKGLNQPQHF.

In this sample, this clonotype turned up a few times. The chain has TRBV27 and TRBJ2-7, with D unclear. Germline V lookup: CDR1 MNHEY, CDR2 SMNVEV (reference sequence). The length of the CDR3 is 13 residues. Deletions cut 1 base from V and 6 bases from J, with 10 bases between. The CDR3 region has the DNA TGTGCCAGCAGTTTATTGGTGAGTGGCGAGCAGTACTTC. Translating it yields CASSLLVSGEQYF.

This clonotype has at least ten counts. The chain combines TRBV6-1 with TRBJ2-1; 9 bases are shared with TRBD1. J was trimmed by 0 bases and V by 10 bases; bases with no gene match: 28. Germline assignment: CDR1 MNHNS and CDR2 SASEGT. CDR3 size: 22 residues. CDR3 region: CATWTGEMRFLRRGSSYNEQFF. DNA for the CDR3: TGTGCCACATGGACAGGGGAAATGAGATTCCTTAGGCGGGGGAGCTCCTACAATGAGCAGTTCTTC.